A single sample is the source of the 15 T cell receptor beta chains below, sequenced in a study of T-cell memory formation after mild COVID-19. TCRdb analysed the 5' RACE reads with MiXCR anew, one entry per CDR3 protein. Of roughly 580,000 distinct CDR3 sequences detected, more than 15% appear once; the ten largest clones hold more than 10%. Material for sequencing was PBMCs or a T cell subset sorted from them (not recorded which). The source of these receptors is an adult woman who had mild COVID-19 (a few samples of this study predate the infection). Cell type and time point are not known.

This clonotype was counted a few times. The CDR3 DNA follows: TGTGCCAGCAGTTTAATGGCTTACAATGAGCAGTTCTTC. Translating gives CASSLMAYNEQFF. The V and J genes are TRBV27 and TRBJ2-1, with unresolved D. V was shortened by 2 bases and J by 4 bases, with 6 bases between the two germline ends. This CDR3 region has 13 residues. From germline, CDR1 is MNHEY and CDR2 SMNVEV (reference sequence).

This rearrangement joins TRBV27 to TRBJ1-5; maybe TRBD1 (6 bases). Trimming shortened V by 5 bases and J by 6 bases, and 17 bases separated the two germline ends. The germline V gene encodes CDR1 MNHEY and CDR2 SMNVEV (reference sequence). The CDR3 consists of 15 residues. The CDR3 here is CASSPTRGVPQPQHF. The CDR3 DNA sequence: TGTGCCAGCAGTCCTACAAGGGGGGTTCCTCAGCCCCAGCATTTT.

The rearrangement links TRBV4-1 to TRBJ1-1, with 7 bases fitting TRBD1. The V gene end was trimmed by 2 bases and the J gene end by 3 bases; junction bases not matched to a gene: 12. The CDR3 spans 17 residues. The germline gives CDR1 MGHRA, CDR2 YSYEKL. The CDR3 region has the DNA TGCGCCAGCAGCCAATCGACCGGCGGAGGGGGCTACACTGAAGCTTTCTTT. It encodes CASSQSTGGGGYTEAFF.

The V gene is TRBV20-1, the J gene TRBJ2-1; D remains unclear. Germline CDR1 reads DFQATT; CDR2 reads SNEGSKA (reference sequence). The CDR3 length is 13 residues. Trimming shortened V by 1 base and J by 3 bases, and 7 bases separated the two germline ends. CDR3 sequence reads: CSARVPNYNEQFF. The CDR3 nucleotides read TGCAGTGCTAGAGTCCCGAACTACAATGAGCAGTTCTTC.

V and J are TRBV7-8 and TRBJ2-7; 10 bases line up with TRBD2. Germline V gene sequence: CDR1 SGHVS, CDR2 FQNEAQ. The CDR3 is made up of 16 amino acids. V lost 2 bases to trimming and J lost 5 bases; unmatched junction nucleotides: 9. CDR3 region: CASSLSLAGEGDEQYF. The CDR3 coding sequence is TGTGCCAGCAGCTTAAGCCTAGCGGGAGAGGGGGACGAGCAGTACTTC. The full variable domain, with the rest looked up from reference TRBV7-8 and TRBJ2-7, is GAGVSQSPRYKVAKRGQDVALRCDPISGHVSLFWYQQALGQGPEFLTYFQNEAQLDKSGLPSDRFFAERPEGSVSTLKIQRTQQEDSAVYLCASSLSLAGEGDEQYFGPGTRLTVT.

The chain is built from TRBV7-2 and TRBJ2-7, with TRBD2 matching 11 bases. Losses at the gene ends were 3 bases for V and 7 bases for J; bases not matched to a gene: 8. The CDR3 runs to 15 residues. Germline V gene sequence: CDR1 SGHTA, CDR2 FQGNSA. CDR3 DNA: TGTGCCAGCAGCTTGTTAGCGGGAGGGCCGTGGGAGCAGTACTTC. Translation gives CASSLLAGGPWEQYF.

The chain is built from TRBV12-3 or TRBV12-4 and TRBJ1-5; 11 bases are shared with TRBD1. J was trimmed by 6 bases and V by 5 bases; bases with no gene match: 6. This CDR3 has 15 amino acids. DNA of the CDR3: TGTGCCAGCAGTACCTCCGGGACAGGGGGTCAGCCCCAGCATTTT. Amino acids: CASSTSGTGGQPQHF.

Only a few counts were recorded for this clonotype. CDR3 DNA: TGTGCCAGCAGTCCCGGCCCCAAGGGCTTGATGGAGACCCAGTACTTC. Its protein product is CASSPGPKGLMETQYF. This chain links TRBV5-5 with TRBJ2-5; no reliable D call. Germline CDR1 and CDR2: SGHKS and YYEKEE (reference sequence). The CDR3 extends over 16 amino acids. V lost 5 bases and J lost 5, with 22 bases in between. The variable domain in full, with the rest retrieved from reference TRBV5-5 and TRBJ2-5, is DAGVTQSPTHLIKTRGQQVTLRCSPISGHKSVSWYQQVLGQGPQFIFQYYEKEERGRGNFPDRFSARQFPNYSSELNVNALLLGDSALYLCASSPGPKGLMETQYFGPGTRLLVL.

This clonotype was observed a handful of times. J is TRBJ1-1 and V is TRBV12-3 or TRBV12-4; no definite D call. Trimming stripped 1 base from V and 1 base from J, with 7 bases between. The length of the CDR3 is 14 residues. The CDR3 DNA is TGTGCCAGCAGTTTAGGAAGATGGAACACTGAAGCTTTCTTT. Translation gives CASSLGRWNTEAFF.

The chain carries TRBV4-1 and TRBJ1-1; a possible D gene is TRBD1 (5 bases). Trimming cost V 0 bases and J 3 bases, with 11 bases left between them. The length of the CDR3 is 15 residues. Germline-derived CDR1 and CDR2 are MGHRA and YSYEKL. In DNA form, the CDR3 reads TGCGCCAGCAGCCAAGACCCAACCAGGGACACTGAAGCTTTCTTT. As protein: CASSQDPTRDTEAFF.

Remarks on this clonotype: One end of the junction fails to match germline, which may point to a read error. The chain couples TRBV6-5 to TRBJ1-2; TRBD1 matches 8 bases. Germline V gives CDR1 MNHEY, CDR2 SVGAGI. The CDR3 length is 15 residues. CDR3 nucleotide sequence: TGTGCCAGCAGTTCGGACAGGGTGGAATCTGTTGGCTACGCCTTC. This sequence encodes CASSSDRVESVGYAF.

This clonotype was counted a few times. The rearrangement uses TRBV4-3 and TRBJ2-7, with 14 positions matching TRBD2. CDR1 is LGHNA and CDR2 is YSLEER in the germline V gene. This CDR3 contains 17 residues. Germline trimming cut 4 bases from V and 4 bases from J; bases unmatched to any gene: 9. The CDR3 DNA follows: TGCGCCAGCAGCCGCGGACTAGCGGGAGGTGAGGGGTACGAGCAGTACTTC. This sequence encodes CASSRGLAGGEGYEQYF.

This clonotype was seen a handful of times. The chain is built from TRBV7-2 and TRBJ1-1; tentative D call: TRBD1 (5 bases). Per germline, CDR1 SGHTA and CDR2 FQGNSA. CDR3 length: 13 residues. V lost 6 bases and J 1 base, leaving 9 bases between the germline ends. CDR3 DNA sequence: TGTGCCAGCAGGACAGTTAAGAACACTGAAGCTTTCTTT. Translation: CASRTVKNTEAFF.

CDR3 in amino acids: CASSATSNEQFF. The CDR3 DNA reads as TGTGCCAGCAGCGCGACTAGCAATGAGCAGTTCTTC. The chain links TRBV11-1 to TRBJ2-1; D might be TRBD2 (6 bases). Trimming took 5 bases from V and 6 from J, leaving 8 bases between them. The germline V gene encodes CDR1 SGHAT and CDR2 FQDESV (reference sequence). The CDR3 runs 12 residues.

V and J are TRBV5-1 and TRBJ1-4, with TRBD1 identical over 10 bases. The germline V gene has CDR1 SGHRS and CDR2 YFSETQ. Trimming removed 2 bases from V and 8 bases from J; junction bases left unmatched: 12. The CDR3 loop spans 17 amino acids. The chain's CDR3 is CASSFGSGTGDGEKLFF. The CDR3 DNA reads TGCGCCAGCAGCTTTGGATCCGGGACAGGGGACGGGGAAAAACTGTTTTTT.